These 7 T cell receptor beta chains were all obtained from the same sample, sequenced in a study of blood T cell repertoires in COVID-19. Method: immunoSEQ multiplex PCR; TCRdb's copy keeps in-frame clones and lacks some. The sample lists fewer than 300,000 clones, 75% to 95% occurring once. Sequencing input: peripheral blood. These receptors all come from a young adult with COVID-19, enrolled during active disease.

The genes are TRBV7-2 and TRBJ2-3; the D gene is possibly TRBD2 (5 bases). This CDR3 is built from 19 residues. The V gene lost 1 base and the J gene lost 0 bases, with 20 bases spanning the gap. Germline V gives CDR1 SGHTA, CDR2 FQGNSA. Written as DNA, the CDR3 is TGTGCCAGCAGCTTAGGGACTTGGATAGGTAGAGATAGCACAGATACGCAGTATTTT. It specifies CASSLGTWIGRDSTDTQYF.

The chain is built from TRBV14 and TRBJ2-3; D gene uncertain. Trimming pared 0 bases from V and 6 bases from J, leaving 10 bases between. The CDR3 is made up of 14 amino acids. Germline-derived CDR1 and CDR2 are SGHDN and FVKESK. The CDR3 coding sequence is TGTGCCAGCAGCCAAGAGTTTAGTGCGGATACGCAGTATTTT. Its protein product is CASSQEFSADTQYF.

With regard to this clone: Additional DNA sequences in this sample encode the identical CDR3. The genes are TRBV11-2 and TRBJ2-5; 8 nucleotides line up with TRBD2. After removal of 5 bases from V and 4 bases from J, the junction contained 9 bases not matched to a gene. Germline V gene lookup returns CDR1 SGHAT and CDR2 FQNNGV. The CDR3 runs to 15 residues. In DNA form, the CDR3 reads TGTGCCAGCAGCCCAGGACTAGCAGGTGGAGAGACCCAGTACTTC. Amino acid sequence: CASSPGLAGGETQYF. Complete variable domain (other parts from reference TRBV11-2 and TRBJ2-5): EAGVAQSPRYKIIEKRQSVAFWCNPISGHATLYWYQQILGQGPKLLIQFQNNGVVDDSQLPKDRFSAERLKGVDSTLKIQPAKLEDSAVYLCASSPGLAGGETQYFGPGTRLLVL.

As to this clone: The sample holds other DNA sequences that translate to the same CDR3. J is TRBJ2-1 and V is TRBV27, with 7 bases fitting TRBD1. The CDR3 length is 14 residues. V shed 6 bases, J shed 3 bases, and the junction held 5 bases outside the gene matches. The germline CDR1 and CDR2 sequences are MNHEY and SMNVEV (reference sequence). CDR3 nucleotides: TGTGCCAGCAGCCTAGGGACAGACTACAATGAGCAGTTCTTC. Translating gives CASSLGTDYNEQFF.

This clone was counted between two and nine times. At the DNA level, this CDR3 is encoded by other sequences in the same sample as well. The chain uses TRBV28 and TRBJ1-2; 9 nucleotides agree with TRBD1. This CDR3 contains 15 residues. Germline CDR1 MDHEN, CDR2 SYDVKM. V was clipped by 5 bases and J by 4 bases; unmatched bases: 8. CDR3 sequence: CASSLPGQGLYGYTF. The CDR3 DNA follows: TGTGCCAGCAGTCTACCGGGACAGGGTCTCTATGGCTACACCTTC.

The rearrangement links TRBV7-9 to TRBJ2-3; 10 bases align to TRBD1. V was pared by 3 bases and J by 2 bases, with 5 bases of the junction left unmatched. The CDR3 consists of 16 residues. From germline, CDR1 is SEHNR and CDR2 FQNEAQ (reference sequence). CDR3 nucleotide sequence: TGTGCCAGCAGCTTCTACGGGACAGGGGACACAGATACGCAGTATTTT. This codes for CASSFYGTGDTDTQYF.

The chain combines TRBV6-1 with TRBJ2-7, with TRBD2 matching 9 bases. Germline CDR1 is MNHNS and CDR2 is SASEGT. The CDR3 runs to 19 residues. V lost 3 bases to trimming and J lost 2 bases; unmatched junction nucleotides: 17. In DNA, the CDR3 is TGTGCCAGCAGTGAGTTAATTCAATCGACTAGCGGAGGTCCCTACGAGCAGTACTTC. Amino acids: CASSELIQSTSGGPYEQYF.